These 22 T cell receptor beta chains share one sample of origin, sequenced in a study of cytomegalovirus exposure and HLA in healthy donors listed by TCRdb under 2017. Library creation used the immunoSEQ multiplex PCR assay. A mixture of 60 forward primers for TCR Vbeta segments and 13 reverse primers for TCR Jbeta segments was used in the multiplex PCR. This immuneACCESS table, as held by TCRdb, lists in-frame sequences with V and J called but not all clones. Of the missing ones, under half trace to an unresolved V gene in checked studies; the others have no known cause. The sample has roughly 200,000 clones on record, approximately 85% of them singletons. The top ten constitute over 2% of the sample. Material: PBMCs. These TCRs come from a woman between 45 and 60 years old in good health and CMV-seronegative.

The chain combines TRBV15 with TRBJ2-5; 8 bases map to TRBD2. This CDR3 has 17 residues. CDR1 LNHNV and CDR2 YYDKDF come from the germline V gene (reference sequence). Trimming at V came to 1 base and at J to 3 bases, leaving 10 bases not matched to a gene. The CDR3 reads CATSRARSGTREETQYF. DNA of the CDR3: TGTGCCACCAGCAGAGCCCGATCCGGGACTAGGGAAGAGACCCAGTACTTC.

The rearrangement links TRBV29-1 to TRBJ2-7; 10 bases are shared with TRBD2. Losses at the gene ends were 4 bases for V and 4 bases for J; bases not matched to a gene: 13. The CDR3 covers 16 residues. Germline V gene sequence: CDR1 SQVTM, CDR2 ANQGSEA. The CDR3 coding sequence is TGCAGCGTTGCCCCCCGGCTAGCGGGAGTAAGGTACGAGCAGTACTTC. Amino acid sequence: CSVAPRLAGVRYEQYF.

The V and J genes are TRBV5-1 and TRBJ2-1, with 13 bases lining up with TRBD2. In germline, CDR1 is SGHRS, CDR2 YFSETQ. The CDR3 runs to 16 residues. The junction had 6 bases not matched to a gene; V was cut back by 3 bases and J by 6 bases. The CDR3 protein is CASSYPGLAGSNEQFF. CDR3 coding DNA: TGCGCCAGCAGCTACCCGGGACTAGCGGGGTCCAATGAGCAGTTCTTC. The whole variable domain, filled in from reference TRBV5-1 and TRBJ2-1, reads KAGVTQTPRYLIKTRGQQVTLSCSPISGHRSVSWYQQTPGQGLQFLFEYFSETQRNKGNFPGRFSGRQFSNSRSEMNVSTLELGDSALYLCASSYPGLAGSNEQFFGPGTRLTVL.

The CDR3 sequence: CASSFLRGLVNNEQFF. As DNA, the CDR3 is TGTGCCAGCAGCTTTCTGAGGGGACTAGTCAACAATGAGCAGTTCTTC. The chain has TRBV7-6 and TRBJ2-1; 8 bases are shared with TRBD2. The germline V gene encodes CDR1 SGHVS and CDR2 FNYEAQ. The CDR3 spans 16 residues. The trim removed 3 bases at V and 5 bases at J, leaving 9 bases unmatched.

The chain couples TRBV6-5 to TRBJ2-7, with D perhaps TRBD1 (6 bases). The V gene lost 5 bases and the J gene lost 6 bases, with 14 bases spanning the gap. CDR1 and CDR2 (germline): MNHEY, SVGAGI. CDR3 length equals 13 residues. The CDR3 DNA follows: TGTGCCAGCAGTGAAAGGAACAGGGCCGAGCAGTACTTC. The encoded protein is CASSERNRAEQYF.

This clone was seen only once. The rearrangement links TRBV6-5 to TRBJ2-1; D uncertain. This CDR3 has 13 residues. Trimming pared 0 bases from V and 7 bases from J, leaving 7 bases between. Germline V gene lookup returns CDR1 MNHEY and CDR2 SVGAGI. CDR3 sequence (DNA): TGTGCCAGCAGTTACTCTCCCGGGAATGAGCAGTTCTTC. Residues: CASSYSPGNEQFF.

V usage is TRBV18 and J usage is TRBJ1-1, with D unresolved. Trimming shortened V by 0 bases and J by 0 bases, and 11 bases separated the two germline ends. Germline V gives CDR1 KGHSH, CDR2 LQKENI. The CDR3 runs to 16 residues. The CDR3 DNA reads TGTGCCAGCTCACCACCCTGGGCGGGAATGAACACTGAAGCTTTCTTT. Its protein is CASSPPWAGMNTEAFF.

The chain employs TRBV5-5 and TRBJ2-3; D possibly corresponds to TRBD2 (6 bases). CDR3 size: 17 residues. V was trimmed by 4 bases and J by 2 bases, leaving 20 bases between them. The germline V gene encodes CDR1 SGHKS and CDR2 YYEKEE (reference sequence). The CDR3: CASSRGVSGTFTDTQYF. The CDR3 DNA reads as TGTGCCAGCAGCCGCGGAGTTAGCGGAACTTTCACAGATACGCAGTATTTT.

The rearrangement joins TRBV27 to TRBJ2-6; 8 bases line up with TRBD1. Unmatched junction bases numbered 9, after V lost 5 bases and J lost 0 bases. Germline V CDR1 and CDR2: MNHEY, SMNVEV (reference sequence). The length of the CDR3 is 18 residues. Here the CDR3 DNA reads TGTGCCAGCAGTCGTATTGGACAGGGAAACTCTGGGGCCAACGTCCTGACTTTC. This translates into CASSRIGQGNSGANVLTF.

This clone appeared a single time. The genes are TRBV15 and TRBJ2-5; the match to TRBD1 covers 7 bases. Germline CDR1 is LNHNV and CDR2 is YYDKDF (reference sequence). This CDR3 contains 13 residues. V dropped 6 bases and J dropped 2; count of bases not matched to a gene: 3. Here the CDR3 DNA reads TGTGCCACCAGTTTGGGACAGCAAGAGACCCAGTACTTC. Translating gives CATSLGQQETQYF.

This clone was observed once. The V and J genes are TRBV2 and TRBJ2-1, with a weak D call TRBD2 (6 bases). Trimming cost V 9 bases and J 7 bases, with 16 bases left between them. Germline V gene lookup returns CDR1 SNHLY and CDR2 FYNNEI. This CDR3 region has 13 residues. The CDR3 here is CARTRLVGNEQFF. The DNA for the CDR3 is TGTGCCAGAACCCGACTAGTGGGGAATGAGCAGTTCTTC.

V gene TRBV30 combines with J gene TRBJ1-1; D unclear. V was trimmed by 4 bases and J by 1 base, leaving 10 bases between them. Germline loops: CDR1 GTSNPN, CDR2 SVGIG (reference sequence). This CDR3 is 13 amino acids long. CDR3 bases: TGTGCCTGGAAAGAGCAAAGGAACACTGAAGCTTTCTTT. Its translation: CAWKEQRNTEAFF. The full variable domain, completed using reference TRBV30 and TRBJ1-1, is SQTIHQWPATLVQPVGSPLSLECTVEGTSNPNLYWYRQAAGRGLQLLFYSVGIGQISSEVPQNLSASRPQDRQFILSSKKLLLSDSGFYLCAWKEQRNTEAFFGQGTRLTVV.

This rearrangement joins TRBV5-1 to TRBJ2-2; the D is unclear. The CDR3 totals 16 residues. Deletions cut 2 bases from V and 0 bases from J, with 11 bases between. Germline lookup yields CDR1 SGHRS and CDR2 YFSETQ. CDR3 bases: TGCGCCAGCAGCTTCTTCGCCGGTTCGAACACCGGGGAGCTGTTTTTT. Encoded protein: CASSFFAGSNTGELFF.

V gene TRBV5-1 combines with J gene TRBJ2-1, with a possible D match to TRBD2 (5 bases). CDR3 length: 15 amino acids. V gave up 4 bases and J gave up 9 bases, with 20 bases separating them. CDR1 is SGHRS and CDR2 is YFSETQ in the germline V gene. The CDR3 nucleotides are TGCGCCAGCAGCAATTCCGGGATCCGGGCAGGTGAGCAGTTCTTC. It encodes CASSNSGIRAGEQFF.

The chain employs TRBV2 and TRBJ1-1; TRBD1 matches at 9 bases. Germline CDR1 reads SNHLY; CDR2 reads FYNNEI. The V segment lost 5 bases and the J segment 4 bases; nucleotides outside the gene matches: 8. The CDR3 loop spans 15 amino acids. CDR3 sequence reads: CASSSSGTGFTEAFF. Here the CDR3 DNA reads TGTGCCAGCAGTTCATCCGGGACAGGGTTCACTGAAGCTTTCTTT.

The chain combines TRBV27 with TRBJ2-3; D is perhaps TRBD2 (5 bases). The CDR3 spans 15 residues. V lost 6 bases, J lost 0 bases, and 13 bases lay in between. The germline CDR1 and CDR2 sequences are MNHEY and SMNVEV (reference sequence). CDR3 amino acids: CASSLWGASTDTQYF. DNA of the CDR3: TGTGCCAGCAGCCTTTGGGGAGCTAGCACAGATACGCAGTATTTT.

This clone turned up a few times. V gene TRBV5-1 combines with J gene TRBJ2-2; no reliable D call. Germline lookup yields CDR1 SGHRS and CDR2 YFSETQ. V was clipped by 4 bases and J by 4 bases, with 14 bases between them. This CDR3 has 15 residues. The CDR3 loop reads CASSPVTVGTGELFF. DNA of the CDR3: TGCGCCAGCAGCCCGGTCACAGTCGGCACCGGGGAGCTGTTTTTT. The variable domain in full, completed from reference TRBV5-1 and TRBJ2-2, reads KAGVTQTPRYLIKTRGQQVTLSCSPISGHRSVSWYQQTPGQGLQFLFEYFSETQRNKGNFPGRFSGRQFSNSRSEMNVSTLELGDSALYLCASSPVTVGTGELFFGEGSRLTVL.

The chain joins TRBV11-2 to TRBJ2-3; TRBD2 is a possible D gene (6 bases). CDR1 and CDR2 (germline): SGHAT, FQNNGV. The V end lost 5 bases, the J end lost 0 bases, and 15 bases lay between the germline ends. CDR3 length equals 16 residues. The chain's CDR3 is CASSIIRGTSTDTQYF. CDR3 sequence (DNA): TGTGCCAGCAGCATCATCCGGGGGACTAGCACAGATACGCAGTATTTT.

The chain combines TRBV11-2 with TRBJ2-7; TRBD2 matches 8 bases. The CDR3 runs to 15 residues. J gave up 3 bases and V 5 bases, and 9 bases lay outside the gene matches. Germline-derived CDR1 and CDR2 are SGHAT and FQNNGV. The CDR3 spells CASSIGLAPNYEQYF. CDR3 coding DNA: TGTGCCAGCAGCATAGGACTAGCTCCAAACTACGAGCAGTACTTC.

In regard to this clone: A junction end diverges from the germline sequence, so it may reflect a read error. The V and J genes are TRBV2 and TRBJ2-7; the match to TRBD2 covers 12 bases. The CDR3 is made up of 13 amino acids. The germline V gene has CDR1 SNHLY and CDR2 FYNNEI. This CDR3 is CASSGGLAGPASF. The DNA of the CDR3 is TGTGCCAGCAGTGGGGGACTAGCGGGCCCAGCGTCCTTC.

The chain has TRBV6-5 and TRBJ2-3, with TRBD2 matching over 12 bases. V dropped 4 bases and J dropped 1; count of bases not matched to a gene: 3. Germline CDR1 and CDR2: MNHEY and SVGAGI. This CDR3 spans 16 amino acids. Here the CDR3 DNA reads TGTGCCAGCAGTTGGACTAGCGGGACCCGCACAGATACGCAGTATTTT. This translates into CASSWTSGTRTDTQYF.

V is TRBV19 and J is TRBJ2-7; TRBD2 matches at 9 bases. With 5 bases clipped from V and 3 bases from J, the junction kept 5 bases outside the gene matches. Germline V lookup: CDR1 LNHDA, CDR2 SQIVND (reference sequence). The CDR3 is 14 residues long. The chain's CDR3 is CASSLAGRGYEQYF. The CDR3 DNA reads TGTGCCAGTAGTCTAGCGGGAAGAGGCTACGAGCAGTACTTC.